Given below is one T cell receptor beta chain in context. Antigen: not known. TCRdb passed the RT-PCR reads through MiXCR, listing each CDR3 protein once. The profile shows roughly 570,000 distinct CDR3 sequences, approximately 15% of them singletons. This sample stems from a study of response to subunit inactivated influenza vaccine. The study, taken as a whole, reports: It was suggested by the authors that few new T cells are recruited by each seasonal influenza vaccination.

V was clipped by 1 base and J by 5 bases, with 15 bases between them. The CDR3 sequence is 16 residues long. In germline, CDR1 is KGHSH, CDR2 LQKENI. The origin of this receptor is a man aged 45-65 years who received an inactivated influenza vaccine. The chain is built from TRBV18 and TRBJ2-4, with D tentatively TRBD2 (6 bases). The sample consisted of PBMCs from blood, taken about 12 days after vaccination. CDR3 amino acids: CASSPRTGGGENIQYF. The CDR3 DNA reads as TGTGCCAGCTCACCACGAACCGGGGGAGGCGAAAACATTCAGTACTTC.